The T cell receptor beta chain under discussion was sequenced for a study of CD8 T cells in Susac syndrome. RNA was extracted with the RNeasy kit, and a quantity of roughly 0.5 to 1 ug was reverse transcribed using random hexamers. Coverage of TCR beta CDR3 amplification by immunoSEQ multiplex PCR extended to 54 Vbeta and 13 Jbeta. TCRdb passed the immunoSEQ multiplex PCR reads through MiXCR, listing each CDR3 protein once. The sample has roughly 50,000 distinct CDR3 sequences, 93% seen once. TEMRA cells were enriched by FACS, while CD8+ and CD4+ T cells were obtained through a negative isolation that was performed magnetically. Trimming shortened V by 0 bases and J by 1 base, and 9 bases separated the two germline ends. Germline loops: CDR1 SGDLS, CDR2 YYNGEE. The CDR3 totals 15 residues.

The chain uses TRBV9 and TRBJ2-3, with D possibly being TRBD2 (6 bases). Sequenced input: CD8+ T cells from PBMCs. The source of this sequence is a human donor in good health. The CDR3 bases are TGTGCCAGCAGCGTAGTGGCTAGCGGCACAGATACGCAGTATTTT. Its protein product is CASSVVASGTDTQYF. The full variable domain, its missing parts supplied by reference TRBV9 and TRBJ2-3, is DSGVTQTPKHLITATGQRVTLRCSPRSGDLSVYWYQQSLDQGLQFLIQYYNGEERAKGNILERFSAQQFPDLHSELNLSSLELGDSALYFCASSVVASGTDTQYFGPGTRLTVL.